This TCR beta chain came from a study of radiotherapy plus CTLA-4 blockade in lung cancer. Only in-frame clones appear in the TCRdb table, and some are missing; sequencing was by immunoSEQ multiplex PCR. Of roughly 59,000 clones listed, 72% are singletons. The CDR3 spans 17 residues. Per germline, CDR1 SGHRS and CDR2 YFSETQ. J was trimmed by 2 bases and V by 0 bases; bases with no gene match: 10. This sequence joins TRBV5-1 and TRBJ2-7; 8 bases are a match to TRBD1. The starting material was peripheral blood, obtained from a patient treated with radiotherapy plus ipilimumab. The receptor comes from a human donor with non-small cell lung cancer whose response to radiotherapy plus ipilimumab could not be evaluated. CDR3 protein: CASSLAPGGAGTYEQYF. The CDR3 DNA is TGCGCCAGCAGCTTGGCACCAGGGGGCGCGGGAACCTACGAGCAGTACTTC.